A selection of T cell receptor beta chains follows, all from one sample in a study of OX40 agonist ivuxolimab in advanced cancers. The method was immunoSEQ multiplex PCR; TCRdb's version includes in-frame clones alone and lacks a portion of them. This table has 58,000 or so clones, approximately 87% appearing once. The sample consisted of CD4+ or CD8+ T cells sorted from blood, taken in a trial of the OX40 agonist ivuxolimab. All receptors come from an adult with an advanced solid tumor such as melanoma, head and neck, liver or kidney cancer. Both conserved end residues are part of each CDR3. D genes are given only for firm matches.

TRBJ1-3 . TRBV5-1 CASSLTGQGNTIYF TGCGCCAGCAGCTTGACAGGGCAAGGAAACACCATATATTTT
TRBJ1-6 . TRBV30 CAWNEWPNSPLHF TGTGCCTGGAATGAATGGCCTAATTCACCCCTCCACTTT
TRBJ1-2 . TRBV6-4 CASKSGTTPYGYTF TGTGCCAGCAAATCCGGGACAACACCATATGGCTACACCTTC
TRBJ2-1 . TRBV7-2 CASREGGAPYNEQFF TGTGCCAGCAGAGAGGGGGGGGCCCCCTACAATGAGCAGTTCTTC
TRBJ1-5 . TRBV6-1 CASSEGHGDWEPQHF TGTGCCAGCAGTGAGGGACACGGGGACTGGGAGCCCCAGCATTTT
TRBJ2-7 . TRBV6-1 CASSSSRPLYEQYF TGTGCCAGCAGTTCCTCGAGGCCCCTCTACGAGCAGTACTTC
TRBJ1-2 . TRBV19 CASSIEGRGNVYGYTF TGTGCCAGTAGTATAGAGGGCCGGGGGAACGTCTATGGCTACACCTTC
TRBJ2-3 . TRBV7-2 CASSSRTESTDTQYF TGTGCCAGCAGCTCCCGGACGGAGAGCACAGATACGCAGTATTTT
TRBJ1-1 . TRBV29-1 CSVDTGTNTEAFF TGCAGCGTTGACACAGGGACAAACACTGAAGCTTTCTTT
TRBJ2-1 TRBD2 TRBV18 CASSPPSLAGSLGEQFF TGTGCCAGCTCACCACCGAGTCTAGCGGGATCTCTCGGTGAGCAGTTCTTC
TRBJ1-1 . TRBV2 CASSELGQSNTEAFF TGTGCCAGCAGTGAACTCGGGCAATCCAACACTGAAGCTTTCTTT
TRBJ1-1 TRBD1 TRBV23-1 CASSHYGQGAEAFF TGCGCCAGCAGTCATTACGGACAGGGGGCTGAAGCTTTCTTT